This record covers a single T cell receptor (beta chain). No antigen is known for it. The sample comes from a study of OX40 agonist ivuxolimab in advanced cancers. Sequencing was performed with immunoSEQ multiplex PCR; in TCRdb, only in-frame clones are kept and a portion is missing. Among about 69,000 clones listed, 87% were seen once. Notes on the study in general: The authors also found low normalized T-cell clonal expansion in some nonresponders.

V dropped 8 bases and J dropped 0 bases, with 17 bases sitting between them. The germline V gene has CDR1 LNHDA and CDR2 SQIVND (reference sequence). The CDR3 length is 15 residues. This sample comprised CD4+ or CD8+ T cells sorted from blood, obtained in a trial of the OX40 agonist ivuxolimab. This TCR was recovered from an adult with an advanced solid tumor such as melanoma, head and neck, liver or kidney cancer. V is TRBV19 and J is TRBJ2-7, with D perhaps TRBD1 or TRBD2 (5 bases each). Here the CDR3 reads CASGQTSTGSYEQYF. The CDR3 nucleotides are TGTGCCAGTGGACAAACTAGTACCGGCTCCTACGAGCAGTACTTC.